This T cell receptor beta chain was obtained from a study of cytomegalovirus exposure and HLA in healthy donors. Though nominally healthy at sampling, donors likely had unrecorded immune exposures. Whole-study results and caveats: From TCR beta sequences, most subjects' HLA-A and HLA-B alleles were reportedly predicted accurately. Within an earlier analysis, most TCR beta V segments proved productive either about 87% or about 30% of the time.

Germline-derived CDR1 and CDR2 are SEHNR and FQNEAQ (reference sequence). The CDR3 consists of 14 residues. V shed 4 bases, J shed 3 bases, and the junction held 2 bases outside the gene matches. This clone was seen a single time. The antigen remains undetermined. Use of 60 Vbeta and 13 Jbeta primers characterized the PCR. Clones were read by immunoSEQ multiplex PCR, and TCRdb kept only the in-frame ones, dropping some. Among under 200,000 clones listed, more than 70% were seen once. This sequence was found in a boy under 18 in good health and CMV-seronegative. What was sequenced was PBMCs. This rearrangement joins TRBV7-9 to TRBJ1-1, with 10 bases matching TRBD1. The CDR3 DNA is TGTGCCAGCAGCTGGACAGGGGGTCACACTGAAGCTTTCTTT. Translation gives CASSWTGGHTEAFF.